These 9 T cell receptor beta chains were sequenced from one sample in a study of regulatory T cells in long-lasting Graves disease. The time point is: newly diagnosed GD, antithyroid drugs for less than 3 months. From PBMCs, RNA was extracted and then used to make the TCR library. Arm-PCR with iRepertoire HTBI primers amplified the CDR3 regions for these TCR beta libraries. TCRdb reanalysed the multiplex PCR reads using MiXCR and keeps one entry per CDR3 protein. The repertoire has more than 400,000 distinct CDR3 sequences, 15% to 20% of them found once; the top ten carry 12%. The same sample was also used in a study of T cells in Graves' hyperthyroidism and ophthalmopathy.

This material consisted of peripheral blood mononuclear cells (PBMCs), taken at new diagnosis, from a patient treated with antithyroid drugs. These receptors all stem from a man between 40 and 49 years old with Graves disease.

CDR3 sequence (DNA): TGCAGTGCTAGCCCCGGCACTGGAAACACCATATATTTT. Its translation: CSASPGTGNTIYF. The V call is TRBV20-1, the J call TRBJ1-3; no definite D call. The CDR3 contains 13 residues. Trimming stripped 3 bases from V and 2 bases from J, with 8 bases between. CDR1 is DFQATT and CDR2 is SNEGSKA in the germline V gene (reference sequence).

The rearrangement uses TRBV6-2 or TRBV6-3 and TRBJ1-1; no definite D call. Germline V gives CDR1 MNHEY, CDR2 SVGEGT. V dropped 6 bases and J dropped 4 bases, with 15 bases sitting between them. The CDR3 spans 14 residues. CDR3 protein: CASSPDVDATEAFF. The CDR3 nucleotides are TGTGCCAGCAGCCCCGACGTCGATGCCACTGAAGCTTTCTTT.

The chain is built from TRBV12-3 or TRBV12-4 and TRBJ2-1; D is possibly TRBD1 or TRBD2 (5 bases each). The CDR3 is 15 amino acids. V was clipped by 7 bases and J by 2 bases, with 15 bases between them. In nucleotides, the CDR3 is TGTGCCAGCACCTTGACTTCGGGGCCCTACAATGAGCAGTTCTTC. Its protein is CASTLTSGPYNEQFF.

This clonotype was observed at least ten times. The rearrangement uses TRBV11-2 and TRBJ2-2; 12 bases match TRBD1. Germline CDR1 is SGHAT and CDR2 is FQNNGV. The ends lost 4 bases at V and 1 base at J; junction bases unmatched: 4. This CDR3 contains 17 residues. CDR3 residues: CASSWGTGGWNTGELFF. DNA for the CDR3: TGTGCCAGCAGCTGGGGGACAGGGGGCTGGAACACCGGGGAGCTGTTTTTT. Using reference TRBV11-2 and TRBJ2-2 for the parts outside the CDR3, the full variable domain is EAGVAQSPRYKIIEKRQSVAFWCNPISGHATLYWYQQILGQGPKLLIQFQNNGVVDDSQLPKDRFSAERLKGVDSTLKIQPAKLEDSAVYLCASSWGTGGWNTGELFFGEGSRLTVL.

A few counts support this clonotype. The V call is TRBV19, the J call TRBJ1-1; D gene unclear. V was cut by 0 bases and J by 5 bases, with 7 bases left in between. CDR1 is LNHDA and CDR2 is SQIVND in the germline V gene (reference sequence). The CDR3 runs to 13 residues. CDR3 bases: TGTGCCAGTAGTATAGATTTACGGACTGAAGCTTTCTTT. Its translation is CASSIDLRTEAFF.

The chain employs TRBV2 and TRBJ2-7; tentatively, D is TRBD2 (7 bases). Looked up from germline, CDR1 is SNHLY and CDR2 is FYNNEI. The V end was cut by 8 bases, the J end by 6 bases, with 14 bases between. The length of the CDR3 is 12 residues. CDR3 in DNA: TGTGCCAGCGAGGGGGGGGCTCGCGAGCAGTACTTC. This codes for CASEGGAREQYF.

This clonotype was recorded many times. The J gene is TRBJ2-5, the V gene TRBV24-1, with a weak D call TRBD1 (5 bases). The CDR3 totals 16 residues. V was shortened by 4 bases and J by 1 base, with 15 bases between the two germline ends. Germline values: CDR1 KGHDR, CDR2 SFDVKD. CDR3 bases: TGTGCCACCAGTGAACTGGCAAGGGGTTTCCAAGAGACCCAGTACTTC. Translated, it gives CATSELARGFQETQYF.

This clonotype showed up just a few times. CDR3 sequence reads: CSVGQGARSEQYF. The CDR3 DNA follows: TGCAGCGTCGGACAGGGGGCTCGGAGCGAGCAGTACTTC. The chain carries TRBV29-1 and TRBJ2-7; 11 bases align to TRBD1. V lost 6 bases to trimming and J lost 6 bases; unmatched junction nucleotides: 7. The CDR3 length is 13 residues. Looked up from germline, CDR1 is SQVTM and CDR2 is ANQGSEA.

The V call is TRBV6-4, the J call TRBJ2-7; 13 bases are shared with TRBD2. With 5 bases clipped from V and 3 bases from J, the junction kept 10 bases outside the gene matches. The germline CDR1 and CDR2 sequences are MRHNA and SNTAGT. The CDR3 length is 17 residues. The CDR3 is CASSKASGLAGIYEQYF. CDR3 sequence (DNA): TGTGCCAGCAGTAAAGCCTCGGGACTAGCGGGAATCTACGAGCAGTACTTC.